This T cell receptor (beta chain) is drawn from a study of blood T cell repertoires in COVID-19. For the study at large: Acute and convalescent COVID-19 samples came from the United States, Italy and Spain.

In the original analysis: How many nucleated cells were present was estimated from reference gene primer amplification. Some clones are missing from TCRdb's copy, which holds only in-frame ones; the method was immunoSEQ multiplex PCR. From that table come the V and J calls and clone size; the DNA was used to work out D and trimming. The sample includes approximately 170,000 clones, about 81% of them seen just once. The sequenced sample consisted of peripheral blood. The receptor was isolated from a woman aged 80 or older with acute or convalescent COVID-19.

The CDR3 is CASSLNGAPNTEAFF. DNA of the CDR3: TGCGCCAGCAGCTTGAATGGGGCTCCCAACACTGAAGCTTTCTTT. The rearrangement joins TRBV5-1 to TRBJ1-1; D perhaps matches TRBD1 (5 bases). The CDR3 totals 15 residues. Trimming removed 1 base at V and 2 bases at J, with 12 bases between. Germline-derived CDR1 and CDR2 are SGHRS and YFSETQ.